This T cell receptor (beta chain) emerged from a study of T cells in Graves' hyperthyroidism and ophthalmopathy. As for the study in general: It was at initial diagnosis, before any treatment, that peripheral blood was collected. Study results and caveats: Most thyroid clonotypes that were expanded above 0.001 also turned up in blood.

TCR beta CDR3 region amplification was performed from RNA transcripts. First-round RT-PCR of the TCR CDR3 relied on the HTBI primer set. TCRdb fed the multiplex PCR reads into MiXCR, producing one record per CDR3 protein. The table shows 150,000 or so distinct CDR3 sequences, with approximately 20% occurring only once. Germline CDR1 SGHVS, CDR2 FQNEAQ. The CDR3 runs to 15 residues. V lost 1 base, J lost 1 base, and 0 bases stayed unmatched. This clonotype appeared many times. The target antigen is unknown. V gene TRBV7-8 combines with J gene TRBJ1-1, with 10 bases matching TRBD1. The sample consisted of blood. The clonotype was recovered from a woman aged 45-65 years with Graves' hyperthyroidism that later progressed to Graves' ophthalmopathy. The CDR3 reads CASSLGTGGNTEAFF. CDR3 nucleotides: TGTGCCAGCAGCTTAGGGACAGGGGGGAACACTGAAGCTTTCTTT. The full variable domain, its missing parts supplied by reference TRBV7-8 and TRBJ1-1, is GAGVSQSPRYKVAKRGQDVALRCDPISGHVSLFWYQQALGQGPEFLTYFQNEAQLDKSGLPSDRFFAERPEGSVSTLKIQRTQQEDSAVYLCASSLGTGGNTEAFFGQGTRLTVV.